The following is a TCR beta chain sequence with its context. A few counts support this clonotype. Its cognate antigen has yet to be identified. Base qualities are missing; no much larger clone stands one base away. CDR1 and CDR2 are read off the germline V gene as MDHEN and SYDVKM. Its CDR3 holds 12 amino acids, cysteine through phenylalanine. Only the CDR3 DNA is retained, 36 bases long and in frame from the first base. The V and J ends are trimmed by 6 bases and 7 bases, leaving 13 bases between them. These data are taken from a study of T cells in Graves' hyperthyroidism and ophthalmopathy (dated by TCRdb to about 2019). About the full investigation: Peripheral blood was collected at initial diagnosis, before any treatment. In roughly six Graves' hyperthyroidism patients, the study also compared T-cell repertoires from thyroid tissue with T-cell repertoires from blood. The 95 to 100 discovery patients were divided at random into training and test sets in a 7:3 ratio. Prospective prediction of ophthalmopathy was tested in an independent validation cohort of some 19 hyperthyroidism patients and approximately 17 patients who later progressed to ophthalmopathy. To identify distinguishing TCR V-J signatures, a discovery cohort of around 100 patients was used, comprising 43 with Graves' ophthalmopathy and under 60 with stable Graves' hyperthyroidism. TCR Vbeta CDR3 sequencing of around 130 peripheral blood samples (over 40 ophthalmopathy, around 80 hyperthyroidism and approximately 17 progressor patients) is reported in the paper. Once sampling was done, hyperthyroidism patients were given methimazole at a starting dose of 30 mg daily, whereas ophthalmopathy patients were given high-dose intravenous methylprednisolone.

Overall results and qualifications from the work: Sample size was not statistically predetermined, and blinding of investigators to group allocation was not performed. Ophthalmopathy was separated from stable hyperthyroidism by a 13 V-J signature model, with approximately 89% sensitivity and approximately 84% specificity obtained in cross-validation and 80%/75% obtained in testing. In validation, the model predicted progression to ophthalmopathy a median of about 6.8 months before onset, with about 64% sensitivity and roughly 73% specificity. Most expanded thyroid clonotypes (frequency above 0.001) were also detected in blood, suggesting blood repertoires may reflect thyroid immune responses.

TCR beta CDR3 regions were amplified from RNA transcripts. The first round of RT-PCR for the TCR CDR3 was performed with the HTBI primer set and the Qiagen OneStep RT-PCR kit. Libraries were constructed in a second round of multiplex PCR, after which size selection and purification were performed. Sequencing of the libraries was done on an Illumina HiSeq2000 using paired-end 100 bp reads. The authors' analysis ran thus. SOAPnuke was used to process the raw data, removing reads that contained adapters or uncalled bases, had a mean Phred below 15, or lacked an exact match to the constant primer or identifier. COPE v1.2.5 was used to merge the high-quality paired reads, and each unique nucleotide sequence was defined as a clonotype. MiTCR v1.1 was used to align clonotypes to the IMGT TRBV, TRBD and TRBJ reference segments. Only V-J combinations with frequency above 0.0001, covering roughly 99% of repertoires, were analysed. A TCS score was defined as the ratio of F50 (clonal expansion) to E x V (chaos), with BLOSUM62-based TCRdist applied between CDR3 peptides within each V-J. Welch's t-statistics and random forest reduced 500 to 650 V-J features to roughly 13, which were used in a naive Bayes classifier (R e1071). TCRdb reprocessed the public reads (quality trimming at Q25 with fastp, clone calling with MiXCR) and kept in-frame beta chains. One record per CDR3 amino acid sequence lists the most common genes and DNA. The V and J calls were not made by the authors but by TCRdb's processing. The sample has 150,000 or so distinct CDR3 sequences on record, roughly a fifth of them singletons. Jointly, the top ten make up more than 60% of the sample.

Hyperthyroidism patients were newly diagnosed, with disease duration under 2 months, and aged 18 to 65 years. Patients with uncontrolled infections, other autoimmune diseases, pregnancy or lactation were excluded. Clinical symptoms, serum thyroxine and TRAb, thyroid ultrasound, and orbital computed tomography formed the basis for the diagnoses. Blood from progressor patients was drawn when they were first diagnosed with hyperthyroidism, before any ophthalmopathy symptoms appeared. Ficoll-Paque density gradient centrifugation was used to isolate PBMCs from about 10 ml of fresh peripheral blood. Progressor patients were first diagnosed with Graves' hyperthyroidism and then developed ophthalmopathy during follow-up. Trizol reagent was used to extract total RNA, and RNA quality was then checked on an Agilent 2100 Bioanalyzer.

The origin of this receptor is a woman between 50 and 59 years old with Graves' hyperthyroidism that later progressed to Graves' ophthalmopathy. The specimen sequenced was blood. The rearranged chain carries TRBV28 and TRBJ2-7; the D region possibly corresponds to TRBD1 (7 bases align). The CDR3 loop reads CASSEQGREQYF. The nucleotides are TGTGCCAGCAGCGAACAGGGGAGGGAGCAGTACTTC. Where the CDR3 stops, the reference TRBV28 and TRBJ2-7 genes take over; the full variable domain is DVKVTQSSRYLVKRTGEKVFLECVQDMDHENMFWYRQDPGLGLRLIYFSYDVKMKEKGDIPEGYSVSREKKERFSLILESASTNQTSMYLCASSEQGREQYFGPGTRLTVT.